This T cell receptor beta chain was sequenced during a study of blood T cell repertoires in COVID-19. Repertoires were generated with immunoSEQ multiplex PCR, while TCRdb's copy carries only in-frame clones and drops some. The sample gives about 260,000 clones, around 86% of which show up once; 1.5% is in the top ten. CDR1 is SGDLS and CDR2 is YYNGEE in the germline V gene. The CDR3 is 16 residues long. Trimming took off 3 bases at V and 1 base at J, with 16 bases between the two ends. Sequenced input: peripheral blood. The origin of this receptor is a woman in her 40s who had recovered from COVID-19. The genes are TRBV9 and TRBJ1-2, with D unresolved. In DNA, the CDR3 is TGTGCCAGCAGCGGTACGATTTTTGAGGTTAACTATGGCTACACCTTC. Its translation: CASSGTIFEVNYGYTF.